This T cell receptor beta chain was identified in a study of T cell repertoires in cytomegalovirus infection. The wider study: In public TCR beta signatures, there were indications of both CMV infection and matching HLA type.

Each CDR3 protein is one row after TCRdb ran MiXCR on the reads. The table lists 550,000 to 850,000 distinct CDR3 sequences, about 30% of them singletons, with 18% in the top ten. V lost 4 bases and J 4 bases, leaving 16 bases between the germline ends. This CDR3 region has 16 residues. Per the germline V gene, CDR1 is MGHDK and CDR2 is SYGVNS. This clonotype was observed a few times. The target antigen is unknown. The TCR was taken from a human donor in good health (CMV status not recorded). Some clones in this sample may be carry-over from other donors' samples. The genes are TRBV25-1 and TRBJ2-2; D is possibly TRBD1 or TRBD2 (6 bases each). The starting material was cultured PBMCs, obtained from culture after CMV antigen stimulation. This CDR3 is CASSVRGVRVTGELFF. CDR3 coding DNA: TGTGCCAGCAGTGTGAGGGGGGTGCGTGTCACCGGGGAGCTGTTTTTT.